Listed here is a single TCR beta chain. Its antigen remains unknown. The sample originates from a study of CD8 T cells in Susac syndrome. Findings and limits, study-wide: Among people with Susac, CD8+ clonal expansion was greatest in TEMRA cells and active patients.

Recently defined diagnostic criteria classed the Susac syndrome patients as definite or probable. The authors reverse transcribed about 0.5 to 1 ug RNA with random hexamers. TCRdb reanalysed the immunoSEQ multiplex PCR reads using MiXCR and keeps one entry per CDR3 protein. This table holds around 170,000 distinct CDR3 sequences, around 93% found once. The clonotype was recovered from a human donor with Susac syndrome. The sample comprised CD8+ T cells from PBMCs.

CDR3 loop: CASSQEGVGTF. CDR3 nucleotides: TGTGCCAGCAGCCAAGAGGGCGTTGGCACCTTC. The chain has TRBV3-1 and TRBJ1-2, with no clear D. The CDR3 contains 11 residues. From germline, CDR1 is LGHDT and CDR2 YNNKEL (reference sequence). V lost 0 bases and J 13 bases, leaving 9 bases between the germline ends.